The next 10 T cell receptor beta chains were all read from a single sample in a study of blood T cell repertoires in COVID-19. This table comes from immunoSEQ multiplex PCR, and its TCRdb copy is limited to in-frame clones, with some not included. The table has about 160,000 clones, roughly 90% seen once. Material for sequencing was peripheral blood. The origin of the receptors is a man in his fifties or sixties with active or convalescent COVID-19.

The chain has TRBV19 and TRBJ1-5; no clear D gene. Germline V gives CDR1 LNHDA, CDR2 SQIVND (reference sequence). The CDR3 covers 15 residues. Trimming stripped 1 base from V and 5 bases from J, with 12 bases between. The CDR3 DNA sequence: TGTGCCAGTAGTATAGGGAGGGTAACCGATCAGCCCCAGCATTTT. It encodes CASSIGRVTDQPQHF.

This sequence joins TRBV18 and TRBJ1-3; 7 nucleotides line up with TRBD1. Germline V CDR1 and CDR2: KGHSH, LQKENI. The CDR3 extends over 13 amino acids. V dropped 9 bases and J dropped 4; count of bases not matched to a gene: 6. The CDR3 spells CASSGTEGNTIYF. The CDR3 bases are TGTGCCAGTAGTGGGACAGAGGGAAACACCATATATTTT.

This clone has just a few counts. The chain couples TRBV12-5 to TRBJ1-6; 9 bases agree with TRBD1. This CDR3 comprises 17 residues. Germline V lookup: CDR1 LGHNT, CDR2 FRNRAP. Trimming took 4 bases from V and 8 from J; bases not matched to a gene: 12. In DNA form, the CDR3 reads TGTGCTAGTGGTTCCAACCCCACAGGGGGCCTTTATTCACCCCTCCACTTT. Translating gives CASGSNPTGGLYSPLHF.

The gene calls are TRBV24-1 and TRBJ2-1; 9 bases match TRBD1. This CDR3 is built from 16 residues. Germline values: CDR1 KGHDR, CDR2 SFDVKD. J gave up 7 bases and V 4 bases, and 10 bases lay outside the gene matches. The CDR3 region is CATSEKGQGLWNEQFF. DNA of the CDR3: TGTGCCACCAGTGAGAAGGGACAGGGACTTTGGAATGAGCAGTTCTTC.

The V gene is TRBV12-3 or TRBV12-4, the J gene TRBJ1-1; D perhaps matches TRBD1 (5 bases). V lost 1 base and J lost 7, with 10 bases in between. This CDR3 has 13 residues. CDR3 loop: CASSLGDGSEAFF. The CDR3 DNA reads TGTGCCAGCAGTTTAGGGGACGGGAGTGAAGCTTTCTTT.

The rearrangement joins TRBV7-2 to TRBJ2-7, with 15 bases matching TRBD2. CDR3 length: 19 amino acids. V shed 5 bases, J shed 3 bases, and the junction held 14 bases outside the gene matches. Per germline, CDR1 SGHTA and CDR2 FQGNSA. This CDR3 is CASSDKPGLAGGRSYEQYF. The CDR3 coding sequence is TGTGCCAGCAGCGACAAGCCGGGACTAGCGGGAGGACGGAGCTACGAGCAGTACTTC.

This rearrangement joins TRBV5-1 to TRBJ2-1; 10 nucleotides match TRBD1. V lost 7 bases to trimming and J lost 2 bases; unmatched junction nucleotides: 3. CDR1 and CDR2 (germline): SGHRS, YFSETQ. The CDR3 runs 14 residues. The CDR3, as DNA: TGCGCCAGCTCGGGGACAGGGGCCTACAATGAGCAGTTCTTC. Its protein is CASSGTGAYNEQFF.

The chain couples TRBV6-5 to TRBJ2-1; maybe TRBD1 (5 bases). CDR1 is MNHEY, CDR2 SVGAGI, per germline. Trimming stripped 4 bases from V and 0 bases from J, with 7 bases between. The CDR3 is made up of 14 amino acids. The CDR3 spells CASSFQGSYNEQFF. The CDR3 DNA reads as TGTGCCAGCAGTTTTCAGGGCTCCTACAATGAGCAGTTCTTC.

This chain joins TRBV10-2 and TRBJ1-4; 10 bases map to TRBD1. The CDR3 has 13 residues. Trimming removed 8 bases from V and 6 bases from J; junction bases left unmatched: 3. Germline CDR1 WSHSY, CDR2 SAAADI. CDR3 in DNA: TGCGCCAGCGCGACAGGGGGCGATGAAAAACTGTTTTTT. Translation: CASATGGDEKLFF.

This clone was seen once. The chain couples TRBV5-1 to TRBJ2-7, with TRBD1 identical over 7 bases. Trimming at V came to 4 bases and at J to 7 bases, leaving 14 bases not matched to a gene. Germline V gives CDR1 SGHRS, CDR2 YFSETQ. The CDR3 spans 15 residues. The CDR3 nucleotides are TGCGCCAGCAGCGCGCACCTGGGACAGAAGAGAGAGCAGTACTTC. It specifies CASSAHLGQKREQYF.